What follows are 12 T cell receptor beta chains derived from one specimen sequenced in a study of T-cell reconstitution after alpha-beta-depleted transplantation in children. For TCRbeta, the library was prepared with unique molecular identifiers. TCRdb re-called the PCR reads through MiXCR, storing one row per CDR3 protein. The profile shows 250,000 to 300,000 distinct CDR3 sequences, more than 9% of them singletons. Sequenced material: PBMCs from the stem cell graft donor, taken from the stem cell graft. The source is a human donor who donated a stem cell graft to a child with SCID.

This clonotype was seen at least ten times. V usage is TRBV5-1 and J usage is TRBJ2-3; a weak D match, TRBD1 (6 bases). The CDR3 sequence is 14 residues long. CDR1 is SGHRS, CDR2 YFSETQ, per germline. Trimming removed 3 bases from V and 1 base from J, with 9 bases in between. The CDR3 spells CASSSRQGTDTQYF. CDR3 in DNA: TGCGCCAGCAGCTCCCGACAGGGCACAGATACGCAGTATTTT.

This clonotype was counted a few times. In DNA form, the CDR3 reads TGTGCCAGCAGCGCCGAGGGACTAGCGAGTAATGAGCAGTTCTTC. This translates into CASSAEGLASNEQFF. This chain uses TRBV9 with TRBJ2-1; 10 nucleotides match TRBD2. Per germline, CDR1 SGDLS and CDR2 YYNGEE. With V trimmed by 3 bases and J by 7 bases, 7 bases remained unmatched. The CDR3 runs to 15 residues.

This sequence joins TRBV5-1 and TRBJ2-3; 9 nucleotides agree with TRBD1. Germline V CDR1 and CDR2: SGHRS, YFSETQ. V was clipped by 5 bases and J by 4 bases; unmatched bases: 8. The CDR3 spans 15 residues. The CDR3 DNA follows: TGCGCCAGCAGTTGGGACAGGGTGGGGGCAGATACGCAGTATTTT. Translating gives CASSWDRVGADTQYF.

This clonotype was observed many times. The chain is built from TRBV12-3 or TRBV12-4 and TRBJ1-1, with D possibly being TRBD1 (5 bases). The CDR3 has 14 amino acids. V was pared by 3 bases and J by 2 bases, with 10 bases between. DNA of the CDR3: TGTGCCAGCAGTTTCGTTGGGGGAAACACTGAAGCTTTCTTT. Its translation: CASSFVGGNTEAFF.

CDR3 nucleotide sequence: TGTGCCAGCAGTCTTTCCACCGCCAAAAACATTCAGTACTTC. Translated, it gives CASSLSTAKNIQYF. The chain joins TRBV12-3 or TRBV12-4 to TRBJ2-4; no clear D. The V end lost 5 bases, the J end lost 1 base, and 9 bases lay between the germline ends. The CDR3 covers 14 residues.

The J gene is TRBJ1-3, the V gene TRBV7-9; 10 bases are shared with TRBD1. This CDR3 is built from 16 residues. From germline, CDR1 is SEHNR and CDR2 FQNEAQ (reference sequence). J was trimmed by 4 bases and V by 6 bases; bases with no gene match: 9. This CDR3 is CASRSSGTGAGNTIYF. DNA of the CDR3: TGTGCCAGCAGATCATCCGGGACAGGGGCCGGAAACACCATATATTTT.

The CDR3 DNA follows: TGTGCCAGCAAGGCGGGGGGGCGGGATGAGCAGTTCTTC. Protein product: CASKAGGRDEQFF. The chain employs TRBV2 and TRBJ2-1; the match to TRBD2 covers 9 bases. The germline V gene has CDR1 SNHLY and CDR2 FYNNEI. The ends lost 7 bases at V and 8 bases at J; junction bases unmatched: 6. CDR3 length equals 13 residues.

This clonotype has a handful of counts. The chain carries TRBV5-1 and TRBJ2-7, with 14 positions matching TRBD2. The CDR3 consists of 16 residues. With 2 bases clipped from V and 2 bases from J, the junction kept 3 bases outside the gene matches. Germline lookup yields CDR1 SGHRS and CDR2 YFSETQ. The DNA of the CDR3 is TGCGCCAGCAGCTTAGGGACTAGCGGGGGTCCCTACGAGCAGTACTTC. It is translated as CASSLGTSGGPYEQYF.

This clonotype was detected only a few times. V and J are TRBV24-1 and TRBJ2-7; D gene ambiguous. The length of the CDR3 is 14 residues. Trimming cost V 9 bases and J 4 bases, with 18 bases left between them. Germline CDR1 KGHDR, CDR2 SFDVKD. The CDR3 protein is CATRQLPPGYEQYF. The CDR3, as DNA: TGTGCCACCCGACAACTGCCCCCAGGTTACGAGCAGTACTTC.

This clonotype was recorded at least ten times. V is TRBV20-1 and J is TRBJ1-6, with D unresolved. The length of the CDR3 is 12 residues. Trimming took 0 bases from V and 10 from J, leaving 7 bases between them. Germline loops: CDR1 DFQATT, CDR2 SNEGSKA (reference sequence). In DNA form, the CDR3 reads TGCAGTGCTAGAGAAAGCGGGTCACCCCTCCACTTT. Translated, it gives CSARESGSPLHF.

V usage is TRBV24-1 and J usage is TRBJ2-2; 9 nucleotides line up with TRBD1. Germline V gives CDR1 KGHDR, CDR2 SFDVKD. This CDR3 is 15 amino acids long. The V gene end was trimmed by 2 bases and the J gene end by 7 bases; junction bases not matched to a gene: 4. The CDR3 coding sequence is TGTGCCACCAGTGATTCGGGACAGGGTCACGGGGAGCTGTTTTTT. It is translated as CATSDSGQGHGELFF.

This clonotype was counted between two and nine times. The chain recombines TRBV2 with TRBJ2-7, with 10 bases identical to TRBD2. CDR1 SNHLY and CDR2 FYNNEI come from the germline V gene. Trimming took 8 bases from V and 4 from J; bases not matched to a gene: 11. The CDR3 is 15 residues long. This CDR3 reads CASPSPSGGSYEQYF. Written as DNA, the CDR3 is TGTGCCAGCCCTTCCCCTAGCGGGGGTTCTTACGAGCAGTACTTC.